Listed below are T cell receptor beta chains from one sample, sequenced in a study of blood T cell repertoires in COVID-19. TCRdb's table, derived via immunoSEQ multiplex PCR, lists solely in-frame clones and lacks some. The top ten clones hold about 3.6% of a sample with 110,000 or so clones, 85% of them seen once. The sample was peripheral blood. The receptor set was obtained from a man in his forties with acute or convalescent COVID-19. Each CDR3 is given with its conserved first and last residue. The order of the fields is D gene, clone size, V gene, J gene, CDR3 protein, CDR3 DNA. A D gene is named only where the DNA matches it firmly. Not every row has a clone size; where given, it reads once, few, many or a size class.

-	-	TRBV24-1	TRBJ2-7	CATSAAGITYEQYF	TGTGCCACCAGTGCCGCCGGGATCACCTACGAGCAGTACTTC
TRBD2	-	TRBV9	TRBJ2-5	CASSANSGAGETQYF	TGTGCCAGCAGCGCAAATAGCGGGGCGGGAGAGACCCAGTACTTC
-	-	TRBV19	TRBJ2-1	CASSIIARGKSYNEQFF	TGTGCCAGTAGTATTATTGCGCGGGGAAAGTCCTACAATGAGCAGTTCTTC
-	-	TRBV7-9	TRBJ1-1	CASSLRGTEAFF	TGTGCCAGCAGCTTAAGGGGCACTGAAGCTTTCTTT
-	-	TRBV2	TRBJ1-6	CASSEDGGAGNSPLHF	TGTGCCAGCAGTGAAGACGGGGGGGCCGGTAATTCACCCCTCCACTTT
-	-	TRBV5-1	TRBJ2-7	CASSFQDTDYEQYF	TGCGCCAGCAGCTTCCAGGACACCGACTACGAGCAGTACTTC
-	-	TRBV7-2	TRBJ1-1	CASSLSGGTEAFF	TGTGCCAGCAGCTTATCCGGGGGTACTGAAGCTTTCTTT
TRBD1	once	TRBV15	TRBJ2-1	CATSRAPLVDRGTLNEQFF	TGTGCCACCAGCAGAGCTCCCCTTGTCGACAGGGGGACCCTCAATGAGCAGTTCTTC
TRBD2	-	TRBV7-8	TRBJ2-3	CASRRGLAGGDTQYF	TGTGCCAGCAGGCGAGGACTAGCGGGGGGAGATACGCAGTATTTT
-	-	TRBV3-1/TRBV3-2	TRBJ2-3	CASSLNSGNSRRTDTQYF	TGTGCCAGCAGCCTAAACTCCGGGAACTCAAGACGCACAGATACGCAGTATTTT
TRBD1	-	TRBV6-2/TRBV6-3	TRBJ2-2	CASSYYPGGSNTGELFF	TGTGCCAGCAGTTACTACCCAGGGGGCAGTAACACCGGGGAGCTGTTTTTT
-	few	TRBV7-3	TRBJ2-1	CASSLTGASSYNEQFF	TGTGCCAGCAGCTTAACGGGGGCGAGCTCCTACAATGAGCAGTTCTTC
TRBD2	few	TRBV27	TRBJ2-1	CASSFERGATNNEQFF	TGTGCCAGCAGTTTTGAGCGGGGGGCAACCAACAATGAGCAGTTCTTC
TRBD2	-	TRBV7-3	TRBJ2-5	CASSLGGEETQYF	TGTGCCAGCAGCCTGGGAGGGGAGGAGACCCAGTACTTC